The 13 T cell receptor beta chains listed next were all sequenced from one sample in a study of blood T cell repertoires in COVID-19. Measured with immunoSEQ multiplex PCR; TCRdb has only the in-frame clones, and not every one. The table includes about 160,000 clones, 87% detected once. The sequencing sample was made of peripheral blood. Receptor source: a woman aged 70 to 79 with COVID-19, enrolled during active disease.

V is TRBV20-1 and J is TRBJ1-2, with TRBD1 identical over 7 bases. With 3 bases clipped from V and 8 bases from J, the junction kept 12 bases outside the gene matches. CDR1 and CDR2 (germline): DFQATT, SNEGSKA (reference sequence). The CDR3 length is 14 residues. The CDR3 sequence: CSASLRQGQSGYTF. The CDR3 coding sequence is TGCAGTGCTAGTTTGCGACAGGGCCAGAGCGGCTACACCTTC.

The gene calls are TRBV11-2 and TRBJ1-3; no definite D call. CDR1 is SGHAT and CDR2 is FQNNGV in the germline V gene. There are 12 residues in the CDR3. Trimming removed 5 bases from V and 1 base from J, with 3 bases in between. CDR3 protein: CASSQSGNTIYF. CDR3 DNA: TGTGCCAGCAGCCAATCTGGAAACACCATATATTTT.

This chain links TRBV27 with TRBJ1-5, with 8 bases that match TRBD1. Per germline, CDR1 MNHEY and CDR2 SMNVEV (reference sequence). The CDR3 has 15 residues. V was clipped by 4 bases and J by 2 bases; unmatched bases: 4. The CDR3 protein is CASSYRGGGNQPQHF. The CDR3 DNA reads TGTGCCAGCAGTTACAGGGGGGGAGGCAATCAGCCCCAGCATTTT.

The chain couples TRBV27 to TRBJ1-1; D perhaps matches TRBD1 (6 bases). The ends were cut back, 5 bases at V and 0 bases at J, with 10 bases in the middle. This CDR3 has 14 residues. Germline CDR1 reads MNHEY; CDR2 reads SMNVEV (reference sequence). The CDR3 region has the DNA TGTGCCAGCAGTCCGACAGGAATGAACACTGAAGCTTTCTTT. Encoded protein: CASSPTGMNTEAFF.

The rearrangement uses TRBV7-8 and TRBJ2-5, with 10 bases matching TRBD1. J gave up 4 bases and V 5 bases, and 7 bases lay outside the gene matches. Germline-derived CDR1 and CDR2 are SGHVS and FQNEAQ. CDR3 length: 15 amino acids. The CDR3, as DNA: TGTGCCAGCAGCCCCCCGGGACAGGGGTCAGAGACCCAGTACTTC. Protein product: CASSPPGQGSETQYF.

The CDR3: CASSLEQKGAVQETQYF. The CDR3 coding sequence is TGTGCCAGCAGCTTAGAGCAGAAGGGGGCAGTCCAAGAGACCCAGTACTTC. The chain joins TRBV7-9 to TRBJ2-5; 7 bases map to TRBD1. CDR3 length: 17 residues. The V segment lost 1 base and the J segment 1 base; nucleotides outside the gene matches: 9. Looked up from germline, CDR1 is SEHNR and CDR2 is FQNEAQ (reference sequence). The entire variable domain, with the rest obtained from reference TRBV7-9 and TRBJ2-5, is as follows: DTGVSQNPRHKITKRGQNVTFRCDPISEHNRLYWYRQTLGQGPEFLTYFQNEAQLEKSRLLSDRFSAERPKGSFSTLEIQRTEQGDSAMYLCASSLEQKGAVQETQYFGPGTRLLVL.

The V and J genes are TRBV30 and TRBJ2-7; 8 bases map to TRBD1. V gave up 5 bases and J gave up 6 bases; unmatched junction bases: 9. The germline CDR1 and CDR2 sequences are GTSNPN and SVGIG (reference sequence). The CDR3 has 13 residues. The CDR3 coding sequence is TGTGCCTGGTCTCGCCGACAGGGGAGCGAGCAGTACTTC. Its protein product is CAWSRRQGSEQYF.

This chain uses TRBV2 with TRBJ1-6; a possible D gene is TRBD1 (5 bases). The V end lost 0 bases, the J end lost 5 bases, and 11 bases lay between the germline ends. Germline CDR1 is SNHLY and CDR2 is FYNNEI. This CDR3 spans 16 amino acids. This chain's CDR3 is CASSEAQGLDNSPLHF. In nucleotides, the CDR3 is TGTGCCAGCAGTGAAGCTCAGGGCCTGGATAATTCACCCCTCCACTTT.

This sequence joins TRBV20-1 and TRBJ1-5, with D possibly TRBD1 on 5 matching bases. V lost 3 bases and J lost 3, with 9 bases in between. The CDR3 sequence is 13 residues long. Per the germline V gene, CDR1 is DFQATT and CDR2 is SNEGSKA (reference sequence). The CDR3 DNA sequence: TGCAGTGCTAGTTCAGGGCCCAATCAGCCCCAGCATTTT. Amino acid sequence: CSASSGPNQPQHF.

The chain links TRBV5-4 to TRBJ2-5; 7 nucleotides agree with TRBD1. The CDR3 contains 17 residues. Germline V gene lookup returns CDR1 SGHNT and CDR2 YYREEE (reference sequence). The junction had 9 bases not matched to a gene; V was cut back by 0 bases and J by 1 base. This CDR3 reads CASSLVARWDSQETQYF. The CDR3 DNA reads as TGTGCCAGCAGCTTGGTTGCCCGTTGGGACAGCCAAGAGACCCAGTACTTC.

In this sample, this clone turned up once. The V call is TRBV7-2, the J call TRBJ2-3, with TRBD1 as a possible D gene (6 bases). V was pared by 4 bases and J by 2 bases, with 10 bases between. The germline V gene encodes CDR1 SGHTA and CDR2 FQGNSA. This CDR3 has 14 residues. The chain's CDR3 is CASSSRTVTDTQYF. CDR3 nucleotide sequence: TGTGCCAGCAGCTCGAGGACAGTCACAGATACGCAGTATTTT. Complete variable domain (other parts from reference TRBV7-2 and TRBJ2-3): GAGVSQSPSNKVTEKGKDVELRCDPISGHTALYWYRQSLGQGLEFLIYFQGNSAPDKSGLPSDRFSAERTGGSVSTLTIQRTQQEDSAVYLCASSSRTVTDTQYFGPGTRLTVL.

The V and J genes are TRBV30 and TRBJ1-2; D not certain. The CDR3 extends over 13 amino acids. From germline, CDR1 is GTSNPN and CDR2 SVGIG (reference sequence). With 1 base removed from V and 8 bases from J, the gap between germline ends came to 14 bases. CDR3 DNA: TGTGCCTGGAGTGGAGGATCGGAGGGCGGCTACACCTTC. It encodes CAWSGGSEGGYTF.

The chain joins TRBV15 to TRBJ1-5; D is unresolved. This CDR3 is 14 amino acids long. The germline V gene has CDR1 LNHNV and CDR2 YYDKDF (reference sequence). Trimming cost V 6 bases and J 5 bases, with 14 bases left between them. The CDR3 is CATSRTESYQPQHF. The CDR3 nucleotides read TGTGCCACCAGTCGTACAGAATCCTATCAGCCCCAGCATTTT.